This TCR beta chain appears in the sequencing data of a study of T cell responses to AZD1222 COVID-19 vaccine. Worth noting for this clone: Its antigen is unknown.

Trimming removed 6 bases from V and 0 bases from J, with 10 bases in between. From germline, CDR1 is SGHNT and CDR2 YYREEE (reference sequence). The CDR3 is 15 amino acids. Profiled with immunoSEQ multiplex PCR; TCRdb holds only in-frame clones, not every one. The sample lists around 99,000 clones, around 90% occurring once. Study-level findings and limits: The CD4 TCRs associated with vaccination extended across spike and predominated at 160-218 and 743-854. Only after the peak T cell response were repertoires sampled. There were mostly white British donors and more females than males, and clonal diversity was possibly underestimated. Among spike-specific TCRs, nearly half reportedly target unmutated variant regions.

Source: peripheral blood, taken on day 0 of MenACWY control vaccination. This rearrangement joins TRBV5-4 to TRBJ1-6; D possibly corresponds to TRBD1 (5 bases). The origin of this receptor is an adult in good health. Here the CDR3 DNA reads TGTGCCAGCACCCGACAGAGCTCCTATAATTCACCCCTCCACTTT. It specifies CASTRQSSYNSPLHF.